The clone carrying this T cell receptor beta chain was picked up a small number of times. Its target is not known. The data are from a study of glioma-infiltrating T cells. Study results and caveats: CDR3 overlap between tissue and blood was very small. Gliomas, especially low-grade, showed above-expected tissue-blood divergence; non-neoplastic patients showed below.

V was shortened by 6 bases and J by 10 bases, with 18 bases between the two germline ends. Per germline, CDR1 SQVTM and CDR2 ANQGSEA. CDR3 size: 13 residues. Amplification of TCR alpha and beta CDR3 regions from RNA used iRepertoire nested multiplex PCR. For one-step reverse transcription and amplification, 100-400 ng of tissue mRNA or PBMC total RNA was used. Each CDR3 protein is one row after TCRdb ran MiXCR on the multiplex PCR reads. This repertoire shows 100,000 to 150,000 distinct CDR3 sequences, about 23% found once; its top ten account for approximately 14%. Sequenced input: glioma tissue, nonneoplastic brain tissue, or PBMCs (not recorded which). The chain is built from TRBV29-1 and TRBJ1-4, with D maybe TRBD1 (6 bases). The TCR was taken from a human donor with low-grade glioma or glioblastoma, undergoing nonglioma brain surgery, or in good health (not recorded which). CDR3 protein: CSVDTGTKGKLFF. CDR3 DNA sequence: TGCAGCGTCGATACAGGGACTAAAGGAAAACTGTTTTTT.